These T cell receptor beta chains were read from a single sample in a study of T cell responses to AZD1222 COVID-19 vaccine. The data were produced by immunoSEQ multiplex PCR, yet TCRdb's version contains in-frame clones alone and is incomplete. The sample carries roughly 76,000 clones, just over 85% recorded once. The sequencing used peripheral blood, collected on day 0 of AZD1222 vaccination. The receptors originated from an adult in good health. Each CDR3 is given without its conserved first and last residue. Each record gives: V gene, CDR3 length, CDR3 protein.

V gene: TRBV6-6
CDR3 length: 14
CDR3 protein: ASSYSDGSTGRGYT

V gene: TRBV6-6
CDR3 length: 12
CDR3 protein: ASSYGSTNEKLF

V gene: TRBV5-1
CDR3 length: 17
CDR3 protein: ASSPMGQGRRIMNTEAF

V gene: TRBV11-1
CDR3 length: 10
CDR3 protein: ASSQESYGYT

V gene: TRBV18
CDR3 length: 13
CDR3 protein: ASSPLSPDTDTQY

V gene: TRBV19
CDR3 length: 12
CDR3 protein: ASSIDQVGNEQF

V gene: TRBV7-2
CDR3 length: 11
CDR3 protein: ASSLTGPRELF

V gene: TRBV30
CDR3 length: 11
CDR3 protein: AWSSQNTGELF

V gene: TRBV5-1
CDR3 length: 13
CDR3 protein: ASSLERGYYNEQF

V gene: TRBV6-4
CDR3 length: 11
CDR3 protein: ASARLQNTEAF

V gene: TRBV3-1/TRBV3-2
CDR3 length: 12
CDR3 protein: ASSQGRGTGELF

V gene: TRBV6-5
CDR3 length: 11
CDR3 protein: ASRLGGGDEQF

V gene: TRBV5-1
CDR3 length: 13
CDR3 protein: ASSLAAGVSNEQF

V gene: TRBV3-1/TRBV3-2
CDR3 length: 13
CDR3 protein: ASSQGLGRDYEQY

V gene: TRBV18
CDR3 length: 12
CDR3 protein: ASSPPNKELKLF

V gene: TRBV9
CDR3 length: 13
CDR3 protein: ASSVGTGGSDTQY